This paragraph covers one T cell receptor (beta chain) sequence. No antigen is known for it. PCR amplification relied on 60 Vbeta primers (plus 13 Jbeta primers). Repertoires were generated with immunoSEQ multiplex PCR, while TCRdb's copy carries only in-frame clones and drops some. In the table there are more than 150,000 clones, 84% of which are singletons. CDR1 MNHEY and CDR2 SMNVEV come from the germline V gene (reference sequence). V gave up 5 bases and J gave up 2 bases, with 19 bases separating them. The CDR3 is 16 residues long. The data belong to a study of cytomegalovirus exposure and HLA in healthy donors. Findings and caveats of the study: Productive status was seen about 87% or about 30% of the time for most TCR beta V segments in an earlier analysis. Presence/absence analyses took donor sequencing depth as roughly uniform. In a later analysis, HLA-associated TCR beta chains were more clonally expanded than equally common others.

The rearrangement uses TRBV27 and TRBJ2-7; a possible D gene is TRBD1 (6 bases). Sequenced material: PBMCs. The clonotype comes from a boy between 10 and 17 years old in good health and CMV-seronegative. Written as DNA, the CDR3 is TGTGCCAGCAGTATTATGGGGGCCCTCGGGCCCTACGAGCAGTACTTC. Its translation: CASSIMGALGPYEQYF.